Detailed here is one TCR beta chain. As yet, its antigen is unknown. Since no conserved phenylalanine or tryptophan closes the CDR3, a read error is the likely cause. RNA was extracted from bulk tissue without any cell sorting. This non-tumor lung sample came from over 3 cm beyond the tumor edge. The library came from three nested PCR rounds adapted from ARM-PCR protocols. TCRdb reanalysed the multiplex PCR reads using MiXCR and keeps one entry per CDR3 protein. The sample lists around 74,000 distinct CDR3 sequences, about two thirds occurring once. This entry is derived from a study of tumor and adjacent non-tumor tissue in lung cancer. About the research overall: Patients comprised roughly 12 adenocarcinoma, a couple of squamous cell carcinoma and 1 small cell lung cancer.

Findings and limits, study-wide: Normal lung showed higher cumulative top 100 clone frequency than tumor. Higher tumor TCR diversity was associated with shorter survival.

This CDR3 is built from 13 residues. Germline CDR1 is MNHNS and CDR2 is SASEGT. This chain connects TRBV6-1 to TRBJ1-5; D uncertain. The clonotype comes from a woman in her 50s with non-small cell lung cancer. Sequencing input: distant non-tumor lung tissue. The CDR3: CASSVYSDQPQHI. CDR3 bases: TGTGCCAGCAGTGTTTATAGTGATCAGCCACAGCATATT.